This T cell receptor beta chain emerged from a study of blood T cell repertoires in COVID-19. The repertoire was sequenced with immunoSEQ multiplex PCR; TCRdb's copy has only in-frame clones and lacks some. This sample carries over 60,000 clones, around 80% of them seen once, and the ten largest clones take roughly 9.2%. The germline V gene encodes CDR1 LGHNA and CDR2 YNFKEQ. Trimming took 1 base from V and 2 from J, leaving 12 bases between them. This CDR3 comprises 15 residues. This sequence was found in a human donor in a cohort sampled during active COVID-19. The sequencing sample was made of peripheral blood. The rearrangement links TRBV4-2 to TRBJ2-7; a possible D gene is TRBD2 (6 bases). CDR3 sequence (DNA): TGTGCCAGCAGCCAAGGTAGCGGTGCAACCTACGAGCAGTACTTC. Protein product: CASSQGSGATYEQYF.